This T cell receptor beta chain stems from a study of T cells in Graves' hyperthyroidism and ophthalmopathy. Trimming at V came to 3 bases and at J to 6 bases, leaving 1 base not matched to a gene. From germline, CDR1 is SGHVS and CDR2 FNYEAQ. The CDR3 loop spans 14 amino acids. About this clonotype itself: This could be a read error, since a much larger clone is one nucleotide away.

TCR beta CDR3 region amplification was performed from RNA transcripts. The HTBI primer set drove a first-round RT-PCR of the TCR CDR3. TCRdb analysed the multiplex PCR reads with MiXCR anew, one entry per CDR3 protein. The sample includes nearly 600,000 distinct CDR3 sequences, approximately 15% of them seen just once. Sequencing input: blood. V is TRBV7-6 and J is TRBJ2-7; 14 nucleotides agree with TRBD2. This receptor was identified in a woman under 30 with Graves' ophthalmopathy. The CDR3 DNA reads TGTGCCAGCAGCTTTGGGACTAGCGGGAGCGAGCAGTACTTC. It is translated as CASSFGTSGSEQYF. Drawing the rest from reference TRBV7-6 and TRBJ2-7, the complete variable domain is GAGVSQSPRYKVTKRGQDVALRCDPISGHVSLYWYRQALGQGPEFLTYFNYEAQQDKSGLPNDRFSAERPEGSISTLTIQRTEQRDSAMYRCASSFGTSGSEQYFGPGTRLTVT.